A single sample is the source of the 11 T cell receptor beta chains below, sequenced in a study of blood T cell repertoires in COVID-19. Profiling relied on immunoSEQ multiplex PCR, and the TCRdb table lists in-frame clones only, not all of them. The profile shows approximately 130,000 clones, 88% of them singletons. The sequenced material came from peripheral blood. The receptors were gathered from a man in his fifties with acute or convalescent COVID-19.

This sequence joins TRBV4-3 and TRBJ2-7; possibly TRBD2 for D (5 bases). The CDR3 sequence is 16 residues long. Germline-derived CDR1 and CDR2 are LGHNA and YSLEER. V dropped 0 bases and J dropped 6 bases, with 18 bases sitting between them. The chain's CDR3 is CASSQDPRGPALEQYF. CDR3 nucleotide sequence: TGCGCCAGCAGCCAAGACCCCCGAGGGCCTGCCCTCGAGCAGTACTTC.

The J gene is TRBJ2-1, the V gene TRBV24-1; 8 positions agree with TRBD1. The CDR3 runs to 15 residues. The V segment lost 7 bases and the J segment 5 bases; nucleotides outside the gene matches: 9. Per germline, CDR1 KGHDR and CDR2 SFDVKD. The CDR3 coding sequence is TGTGCCACCAGAGCCGGACAGGGCCCGCACAATGAGCAGTTCTTC. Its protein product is CATRAGQGPHNEQFF.

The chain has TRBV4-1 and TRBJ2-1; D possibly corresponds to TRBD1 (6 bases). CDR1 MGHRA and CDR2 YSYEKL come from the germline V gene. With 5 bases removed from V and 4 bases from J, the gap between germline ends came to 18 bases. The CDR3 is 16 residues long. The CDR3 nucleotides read TGCGCCAGCAGCGCCCCAGGGGACCTTAATTACAATGAGCAGTTCTTC. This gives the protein CASSAPGDLNYNEQFF.

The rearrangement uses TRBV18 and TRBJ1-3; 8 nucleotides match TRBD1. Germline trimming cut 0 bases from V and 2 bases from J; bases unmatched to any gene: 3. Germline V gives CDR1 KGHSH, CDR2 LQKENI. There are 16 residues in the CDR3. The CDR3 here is CASSPPTGDPGNTIYF. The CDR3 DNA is TGTGCCAGCTCACCACCGACAGGGGATCCTGGAAACACCATATATTTT.

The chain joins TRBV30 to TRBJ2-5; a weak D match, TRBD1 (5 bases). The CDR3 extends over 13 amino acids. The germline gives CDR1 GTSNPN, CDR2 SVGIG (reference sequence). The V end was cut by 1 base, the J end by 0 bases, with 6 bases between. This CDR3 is CAWSDRYQETQYF. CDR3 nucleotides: TGTGCCTGGAGTGACAGGTACCAAGAGACCCAGTACTTC. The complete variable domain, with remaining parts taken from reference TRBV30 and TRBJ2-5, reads SQTIHQWPATLVQPVGSPLSLECTVEGTSNPNLYWYRQAAGRGLQLLFYSVGIGQISSEVPQNLSASRPQDRQFILSSKKLLLSDSGFYLCAWSDRYQETQYFGPGTRLLVL.

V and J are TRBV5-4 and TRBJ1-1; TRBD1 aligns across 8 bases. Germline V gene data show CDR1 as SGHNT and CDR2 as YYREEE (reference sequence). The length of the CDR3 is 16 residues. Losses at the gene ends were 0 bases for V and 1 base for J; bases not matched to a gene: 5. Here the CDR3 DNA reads TGTGCCAGCAGCTTGGGGACAGGGTCTGGGAACACTGAAGCTTTCTTT. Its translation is CASSLGTGSGNTEAFF. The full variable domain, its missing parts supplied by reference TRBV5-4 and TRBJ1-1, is ETGVTQSPTHLIKTRGQQVTLRCSSQSGHNTVSWYQQALGQGPQFIFQYYREEENGRGNFPPRFSGLQFPNYSSELNVNALELDDSALYLCASSLGTGSGNTEAFFGQGTRLTVV.

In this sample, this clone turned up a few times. The CDR3 DNA is TGTGCCAGCAGTTTCAATGGGGCCAACGTCCTGACTTTC. Translating gives CASSFNGANVLTF. This chain uses TRBV12-3 or TRBV12-4 with TRBJ2-6; D remains ambiguous. The germline V and J ends were trimmed by 3 bases and 3 bases, with 3 bases remaining between them. This CDR3 is built from 13 residues.

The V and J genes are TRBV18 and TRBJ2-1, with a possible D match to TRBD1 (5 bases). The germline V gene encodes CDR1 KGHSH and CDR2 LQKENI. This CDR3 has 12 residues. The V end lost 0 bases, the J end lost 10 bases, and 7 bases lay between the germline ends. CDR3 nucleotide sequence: TGTGCCAGCTCACCACCGGGGCGGGAGCAGTTCTTC. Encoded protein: CASSPPGREQFF.

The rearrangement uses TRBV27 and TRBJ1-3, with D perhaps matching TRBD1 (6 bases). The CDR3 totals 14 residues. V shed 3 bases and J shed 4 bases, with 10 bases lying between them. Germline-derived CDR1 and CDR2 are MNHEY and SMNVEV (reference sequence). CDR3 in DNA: TGTGCCAGCAGTTTCCTAGGGGGAGGAAACACCATATATTTT. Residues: CASSFLGGGNTIYF.

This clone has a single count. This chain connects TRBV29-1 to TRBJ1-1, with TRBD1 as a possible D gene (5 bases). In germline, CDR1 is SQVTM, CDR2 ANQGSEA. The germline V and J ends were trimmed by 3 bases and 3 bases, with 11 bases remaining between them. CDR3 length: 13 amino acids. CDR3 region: CSVEGGRHTEAFF. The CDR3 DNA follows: TGCAGCGTTGAGGGGGGGAGGCACACTGAAGCTTTCTTT.

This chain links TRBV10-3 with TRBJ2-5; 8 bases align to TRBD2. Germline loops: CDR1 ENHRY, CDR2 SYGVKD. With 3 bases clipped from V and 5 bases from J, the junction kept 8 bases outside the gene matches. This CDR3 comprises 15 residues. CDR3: CAISEGSGSSETQYF. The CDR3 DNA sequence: TGTGCCATCAGTGAAGGGAGCGGGAGTAGCGAGACCCAGTACTTC.